This T cell receptor beta chain was profiled in a study of blood T cell repertoires in COVID-19. At the level of the study: PBMCs, B-cell-depleted T cells, or T cells provided the cDNA or gDNA that made up the material.

Trimming left V 4 bases short and J 4 bases short, with 12 bases between. Germline V gene lookup returns CDR1 SGHRS and CDR2 YFSETQ. This CDR3 is built from 13 residues. TCRdb keeps only in-frame clones here, not all; method: immunoSEQ multiplex PCR. This sample has fewer than 300,000 clones, with 90% to 95% found just once. The sample was peripheral blood. V usage is TRBV5-1 and J usage is TRBJ2-7; a possible D gene is TRBD1 (6 bases). This sequence was found in a woman in her thirties with COVID-19, enrolled during active disease. DNA of the CDR3: TGCGCCAGCAGCAGTCCAGGGGTTTACGAGCAGTACTTC. It yields the protein CASSSPGVYEQYF.